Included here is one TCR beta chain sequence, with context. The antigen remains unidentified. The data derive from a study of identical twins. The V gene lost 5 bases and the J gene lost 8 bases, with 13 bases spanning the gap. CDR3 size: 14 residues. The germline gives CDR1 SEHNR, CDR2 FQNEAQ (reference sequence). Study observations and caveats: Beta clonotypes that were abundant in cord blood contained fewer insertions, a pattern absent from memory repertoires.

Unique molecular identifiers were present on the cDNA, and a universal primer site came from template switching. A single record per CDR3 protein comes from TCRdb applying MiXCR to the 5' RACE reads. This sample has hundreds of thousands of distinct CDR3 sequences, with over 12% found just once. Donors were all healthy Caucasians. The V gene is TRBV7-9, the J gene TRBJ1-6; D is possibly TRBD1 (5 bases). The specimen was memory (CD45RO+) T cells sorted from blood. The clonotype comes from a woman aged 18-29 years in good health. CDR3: CASSVTGSDSPLHF. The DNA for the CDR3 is TGTGCCAGCAGCGTCACAGGTTCGGATTCACCCCTCCACTTT.